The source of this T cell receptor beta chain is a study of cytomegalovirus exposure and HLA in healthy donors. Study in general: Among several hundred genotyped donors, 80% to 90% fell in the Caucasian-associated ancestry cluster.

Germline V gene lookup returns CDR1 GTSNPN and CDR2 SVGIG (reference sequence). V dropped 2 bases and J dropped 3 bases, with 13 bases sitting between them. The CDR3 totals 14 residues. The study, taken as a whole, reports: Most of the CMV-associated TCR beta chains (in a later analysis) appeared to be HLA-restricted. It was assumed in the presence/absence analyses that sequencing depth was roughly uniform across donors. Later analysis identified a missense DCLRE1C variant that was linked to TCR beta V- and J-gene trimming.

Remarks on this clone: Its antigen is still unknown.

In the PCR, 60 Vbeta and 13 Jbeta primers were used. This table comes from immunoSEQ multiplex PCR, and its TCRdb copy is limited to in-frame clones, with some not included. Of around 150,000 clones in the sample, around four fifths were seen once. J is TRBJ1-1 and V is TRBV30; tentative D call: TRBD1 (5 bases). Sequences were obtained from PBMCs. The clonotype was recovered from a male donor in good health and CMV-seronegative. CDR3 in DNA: TGTGCCTGGAGTAAATTTGGGGCAGACACTGAAGCTTTCTTT. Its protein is CAWSKFGADTEAFF.